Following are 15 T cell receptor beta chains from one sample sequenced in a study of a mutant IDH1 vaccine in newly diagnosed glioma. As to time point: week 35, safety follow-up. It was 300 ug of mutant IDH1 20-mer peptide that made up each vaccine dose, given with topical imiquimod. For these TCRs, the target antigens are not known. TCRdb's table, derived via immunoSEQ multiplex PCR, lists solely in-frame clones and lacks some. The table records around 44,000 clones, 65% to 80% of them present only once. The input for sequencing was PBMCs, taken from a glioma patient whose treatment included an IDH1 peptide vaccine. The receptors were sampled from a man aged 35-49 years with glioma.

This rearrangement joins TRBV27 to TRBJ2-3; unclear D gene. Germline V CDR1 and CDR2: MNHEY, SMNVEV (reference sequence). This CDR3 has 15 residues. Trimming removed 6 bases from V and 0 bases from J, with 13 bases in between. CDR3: CASSSLTLSTDTQYF. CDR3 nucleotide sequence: TGTGCCAGCAGCTCTTTGACTTTAAGCACAGATACGCAGTATTTT.

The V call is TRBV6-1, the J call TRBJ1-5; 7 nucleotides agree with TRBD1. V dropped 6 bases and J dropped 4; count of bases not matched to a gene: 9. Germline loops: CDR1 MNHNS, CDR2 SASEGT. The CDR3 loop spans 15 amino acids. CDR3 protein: CASRTGTALNQPQHF. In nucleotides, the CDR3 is TGTGCCAGCAGGACGGGGACAGCCCTTAATCAGCCCCAGCATTTT.

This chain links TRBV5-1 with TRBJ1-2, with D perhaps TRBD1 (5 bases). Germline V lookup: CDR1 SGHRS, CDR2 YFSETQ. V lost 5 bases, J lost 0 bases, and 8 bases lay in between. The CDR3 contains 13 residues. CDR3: CASRATANYGYTF. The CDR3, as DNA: TGCGCCAGCAGGGCGACAGCTAACTATGGCTACACCTTC.

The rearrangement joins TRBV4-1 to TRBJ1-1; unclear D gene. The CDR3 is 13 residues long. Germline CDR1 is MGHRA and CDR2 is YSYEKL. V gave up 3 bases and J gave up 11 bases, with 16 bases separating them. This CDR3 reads CASSQVTMGSAFF. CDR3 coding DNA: TGCGCCAGCAGCCAGGTGACAATGGGGTCGGCTTTCTTT.

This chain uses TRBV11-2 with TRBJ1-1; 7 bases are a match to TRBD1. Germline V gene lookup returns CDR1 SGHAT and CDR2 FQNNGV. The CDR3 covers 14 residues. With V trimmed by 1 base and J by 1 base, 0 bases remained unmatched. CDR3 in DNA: TGTGCCAGCAGCTTAGGACAGGGGAACACTGAAGCTTTCTTT. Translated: CASSLGQGNTEAFF.

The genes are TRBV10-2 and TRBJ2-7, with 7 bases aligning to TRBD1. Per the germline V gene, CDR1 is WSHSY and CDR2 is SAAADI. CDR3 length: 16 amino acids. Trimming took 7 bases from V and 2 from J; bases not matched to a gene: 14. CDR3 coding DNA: TGCGCCAGCACCAGACGTGGGACAGCGCGAGCCTACGAGCAGTACTTC. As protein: CASTRRGTARAYEQYF.

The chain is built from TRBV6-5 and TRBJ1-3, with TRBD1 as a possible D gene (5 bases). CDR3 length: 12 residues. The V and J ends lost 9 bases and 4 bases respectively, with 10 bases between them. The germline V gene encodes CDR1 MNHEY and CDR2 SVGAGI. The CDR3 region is CASQGSGNTIYF. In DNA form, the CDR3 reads TGTGCCAGTCAGGGATCCGGAAACACCATATATTTT.

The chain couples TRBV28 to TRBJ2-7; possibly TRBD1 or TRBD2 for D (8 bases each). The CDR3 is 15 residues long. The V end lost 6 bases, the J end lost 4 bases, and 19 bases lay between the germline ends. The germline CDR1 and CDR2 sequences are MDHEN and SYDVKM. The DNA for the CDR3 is TGTGCCAGCAGCCGGGGGGGGACAGGTGGGTACGAGCAGTACTTC. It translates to CASSRGGTGGYEQYF.

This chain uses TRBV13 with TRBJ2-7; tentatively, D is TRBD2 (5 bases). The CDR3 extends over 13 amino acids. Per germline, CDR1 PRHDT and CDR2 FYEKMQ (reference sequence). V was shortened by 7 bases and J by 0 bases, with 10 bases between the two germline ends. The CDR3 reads CASTDAGSYEQYF. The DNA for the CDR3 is TGTGCCAGCACCGACGCGGGCTCCTACGAGCAGTACTTC.

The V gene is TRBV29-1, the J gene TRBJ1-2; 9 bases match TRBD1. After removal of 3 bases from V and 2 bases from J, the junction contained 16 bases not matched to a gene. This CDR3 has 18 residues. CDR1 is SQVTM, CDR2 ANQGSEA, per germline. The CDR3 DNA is TGCAGCGTTGATACCCCGCCGGGGGGACAGGGCTTGAACTATGGCTACACCTTC. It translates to CSVDTPPGGQGLNYGYTF.

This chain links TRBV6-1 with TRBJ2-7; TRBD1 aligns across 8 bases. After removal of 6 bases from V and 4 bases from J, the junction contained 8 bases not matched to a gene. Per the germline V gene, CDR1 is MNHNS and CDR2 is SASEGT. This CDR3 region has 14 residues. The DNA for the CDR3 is TGTGCCAGCAGCCTGGACAGGGTGGGATACGAGCAGTACTTC. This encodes CASSLDRVGYEQYF.

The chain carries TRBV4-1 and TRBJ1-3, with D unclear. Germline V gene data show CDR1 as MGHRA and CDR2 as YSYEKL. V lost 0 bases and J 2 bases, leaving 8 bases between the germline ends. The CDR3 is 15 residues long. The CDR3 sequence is CASSQDTSAGNTIYF. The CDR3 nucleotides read TGCGCCAGCAGCCAAGACACGTCCGCTGGAAACACCATATATTTT.

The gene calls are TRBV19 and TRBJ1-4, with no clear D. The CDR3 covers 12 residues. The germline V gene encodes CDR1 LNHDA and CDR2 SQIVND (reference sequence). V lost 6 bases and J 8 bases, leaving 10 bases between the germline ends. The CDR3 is CASRGRLEKLFF. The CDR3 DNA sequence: TGTGCCAGTAGAGGGAGGCTAGAAAAACTGTTTTTT.

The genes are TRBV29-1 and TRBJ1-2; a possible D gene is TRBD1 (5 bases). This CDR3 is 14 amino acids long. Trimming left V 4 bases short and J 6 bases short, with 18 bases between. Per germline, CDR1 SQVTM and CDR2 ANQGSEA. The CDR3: CSVVYIGGSDGYTF. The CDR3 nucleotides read TGCAGCGTTGTCTATATTGGGGGAAGCGATGGCTACACCTTC.

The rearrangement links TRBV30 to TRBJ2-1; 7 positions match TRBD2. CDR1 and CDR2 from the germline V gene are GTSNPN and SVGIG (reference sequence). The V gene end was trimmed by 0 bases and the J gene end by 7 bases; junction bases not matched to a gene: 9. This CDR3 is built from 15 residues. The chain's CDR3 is CAWSVRQRDNNEQFF. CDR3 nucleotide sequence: TGTGCCTGGAGTGTACGCCAGCGGGATAATAATGAGCAGTTCTTC.